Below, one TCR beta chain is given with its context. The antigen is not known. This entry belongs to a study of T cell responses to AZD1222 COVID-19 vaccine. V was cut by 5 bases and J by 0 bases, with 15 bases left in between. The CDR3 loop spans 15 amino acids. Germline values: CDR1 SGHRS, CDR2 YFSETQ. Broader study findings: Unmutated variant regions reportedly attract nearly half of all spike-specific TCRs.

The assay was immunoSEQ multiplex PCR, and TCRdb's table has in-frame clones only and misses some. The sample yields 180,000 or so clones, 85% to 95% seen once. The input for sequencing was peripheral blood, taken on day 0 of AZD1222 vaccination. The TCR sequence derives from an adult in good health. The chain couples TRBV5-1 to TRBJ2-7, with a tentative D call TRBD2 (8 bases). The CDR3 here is CASRPGGTVSYEQYF. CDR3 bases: TGCGCCAGCAGGCCGGGGGGGACAGTCTCCTACGAGCAGTACTTC.